The 8 T cell receptor delta chains presented below share a single source sample, sequenced in a study of gamma-delta chains in newborns, infants, children. TCRdb repeated clone calling on the reads with CATT. The profile shows around 11,000 delta-chain clones, around 3.5% of them singletons. Sequenced material: blood. The receptors derive from a child who was a newborn, infant or young child, either healthy, febrile or measles-vaccinated (not recorded which).

This clone was seen only a few times. The rearrangement uses TRDV2 and TRDJ3; TRDD3 matches at 13 bases. V gave up 3 bases and J gave up 3 bases; unmatched junction bases: 7. Germline V gene sequence: CDR1 GEAIGNYY, CDR2 EKD. This CDR3 is 19 amino acids long. CDR3: CACDLLGDTLGWDTRQMFF. The CDR3, as DNA: TGTGCCTGTGACTTACTGGGGGATACGTTGGGCTGGGACACCCGACAGATGTTTTTC.

By share, this clone counts as medium-sized (0.01 to 0.1%). This chain connects TRDV2 to TRDJ1, with 7 bases aligning to TRDD3. The CDR3 is made up of 16 amino acids. Germline lookup yields CDR1 GEAIGNYY and CDR2 EKD. Trimming took 8 bases from V and 0 from J; bases not matched to a gene: 14. The CDR3 DNA follows: TGTGCCTCCGAGAGTCTGGGGGCCCCGTACACCGATAAACTCATCTTT. This translates into CASESLGAPYTDKLIF.

This clone appeared a few times. The V call is TRDV1, the J call TRDJ1; TRDD3 matches at 7 bases. The germline gives CDR1 TSWWSYY, CDR2 QGS. This CDR3 is 14 amino acids long. V lost 4 bases to trimming and J lost 11 bases; unmatched junction nucleotides: 13. The CDR3 loop is CALGVGLSGGRLIF. The CDR3 DNA reads TGTGCTCTTGGGGTAGGATTAAGTGGGGGAAGGCTCATCTTT.

This clone was seen a few times. J is TRDJ1 and V is TRDV1; 7 nucleotides match TRDD2. Germline V gene sequence: CDR1 TSWWSYY, CDR2 QGS. This CDR3 is 19 amino acids long. With 4 bases clipped from V and 0 bases from J, the junction kept 17 bases outside the gene matches. The CDR3 is CALGVRPAWLPINTDKLIF. Written as DNA, the CDR3 is TGTGCTCTTGGGGTCCGCCCCGCGTGGCTTCCTATTAACACCGATAAACTCATCTTT.

J gene TRDJ1 was identified, but the V gene was not called; the D call in the table, TRDD3, was not verified against the DNA. This CDR3 has 21 amino acids. In nucleotides, the CDR3 is TGTGCTCTTGGGGAATACGGGGGTGGGGGGAACTGGGGGATGTACACCGATAAACTCATCTTT. Amino acid sequence: CALGEYGGGGNWGMYTDKLIF.

Only one count was recorded for this clone. The assigned J gene is TRDJ3, but the V gene is uncalled; the table's TRDD3 call for D was not verified on the DNA. The CDR3 is made up of 21 amino acids. The CDR3 nucleotides read TGTGCCTGTGACATTGCGACTGGGGGACCACGAGGGTCCTGGGACACCCGACAGATGTTTTTC. Encoded protein: CACDIATGGPRGSWDTRQMFF.

Only a few counts were recorded for this clone. The chain combines TRDV1 with TRDJ1; D is undetermined. V was clipped by 0 bases and J by 3 bases, with 17 bases between them. The CDR3 consists of 17 residues. Germline-derived CDR1 and CDR2 are TSWWSYY and QGS. CDR3 sequence reads: CALGELVESVWADKLIF. CDR3 nucleotide sequence: TGTGCTCTTGGGGAACTAGTTGAGTCCGTATGGGCCGATAAACTCATCTTT.

This clone was recorded a few times. The chain is built from TRDV2 and TRDJ1, with 10 bases that match TRDD3. The CDR3 consists of 20 residues. Germline CDR1 GEAIGNYY, CDR2 EKD. V lost 1 base, J lost 0 bases, and 16 bases stayed unmatched. The CDR3 loop reads CACDTPSYGSTGGYTDKLIF. The CDR3 DNA reads as TGTGCCTGTGACACTCCTTCTTACGGAAGTACTGGGGGATACACCGATAAACTCATCTTT.